These T cell receptor beta chains were read from a single sample in a study of blood T cell repertoires in COVID-19. The repertoire was sequenced with immunoSEQ multiplex PCR; TCRdb's copy has only in-frame clones and lacks some. The table has about 120,000 clones, roughly 82% seen once. Material: peripheral blood. The receptors here all came from a human donor in a cohort sampled during active COVID-19. Each CDR3 is given with its conserved first and last residue. Fields, in order: V gene, D gene, clone size, J gene, CDR3 DNA, CDR3 protein. A D gene is named only where the DNA matches it firmly. Size tells how often a clone was seen (once, few, many) or the class of an expanded clone, and some rows leave it out.

TRBV14	.	.	TRBJ1-1	TGTGCCAGCAGCCAAGACCCCTGGGGGGTGAACACTGAAGCTTTCTTT	CASSQDPWGVNTEAFF
TRBV6-6	.	.	TRBJ1-5	TGTGCCAGCAACCTACCGGGAGGGGATCAGCCCCAGCATTTT	CASNLPGGDQPQHF
TRBV24-1	.	.	TRBJ2-1	TGTGCCACCAGTGATTCGCAGGGTGTAGAGCAGTTCTTC	CATSDSQGVEQFF
TRBV5-8	.	.	TRBJ1-1	TGTGCCAGCAGCTTGGGTCAGACAGACTTGAACACTGAAGCTTTCTTT	CASSLGQTDLNTEAFF
TRBV6-5	.	.	TRBJ1-1	TGTGCCAGCACTTTCCGGGCCGGGGGCACTGAAGCTTTCTTT	CASTFRAGGTEAFF
TRBV4-3	.	.	TRBJ1-1	TGCGCCAGCAGCCAAGAGAGGGGGATGAGGACTGAAGCTTTCTTT	CASSQERGMRTEAFF
TRBV11-2	TRBD2	.	TRBJ2-7	TGTGCCAGCAGCTCAATACCCCTAGCGGGCCCCCCCTACGAGCAGTACTTC	CASSSIPLAGPPYEQYF
TRBV29-1	.	.	TRBJ2-3	TGCAGCGGTGCCGAGGCAGGGATGACAGATACGCAGTATTTT	CSGAEAGMTDTQYF
TRBV19	.	once	TRBJ1-2	TGTGCCAGTAGTCTTCAGGGAGGAATGAACTATGGCTACACCTTC	CASSLQGGMNYGYTF
TRBV27	TRBD1	.	TRBJ2-7	TGTGCCAGCGGGACAGGCACTAGAACGGGCTACGAGCAGTACTTC	CASGTGTRTGYEQYF
TRBV6-2/TRBV6-3	.	.	TRBJ1-2	TGTGCCAGCAGTTACCCGGGAACCTATGGCTACACCTTC	CASSYPGTYGYTF
TRBV4-1	TRBD1	.	TRBJ1-2	TGCGCCAGCAGCCAAGATCAGACAGGGGGCGCGGATGGCTACACCTTC	CASSQDQTGGADGYTF
TRBV27	TRBD1	.	TRBJ1-5	TGTGCCAGCAGTTTAGGGACAGGGGGCAATCAGCCCCAGCATTTT	CASSLGTGGNQPQHF
TRBV27	TRBD2	.	TRBJ2-1	TGTGCCAGCAGTTTAAGGGCGGGGGGGAGCTCCTACAATGAGCAGTTCTTC	CASSLRAGGSSYNEQFF
TRBV24-1	TRBD1	.	TRBJ2-3	TGTGCCACCAGTTCCGGGACAGGGTATGGTACAGATACGCAGTATTTT	CATSSGTGYGTDTQYF
TRBV4-1	TRBD2	.	TRBJ2-1	TGCGCCAGCAGCCATGGGAGCGGGGGGGCCGACAATGAGCAGTTCTTC	CASSHGSGGADNEQFF
TRBV7-8	TRBD2	.	TRBJ2-5	TGTGCCAGCAGCTTAGGCGGGGGGGAGACCCAGTACTTC	CASSLGGGETQYF
TRBV7-9	TRBD1	once	TRBJ1-4	TGTGCCAGCAGCTCCCCCGGACAGGCCTTTAATGAAAAACTGTTTTTT	CASSSPGQAFNEKLFF
TRBV9	.	.	TRBJ2-2	TGTGCCAGACAGGGCGTAATCGGGGAGCTGTTTTTT	CARQGVIGELFF
TRBV7-9	TRBD1	.	TRBJ1-2	TGTGCCAGCAGCTTCCAGGGGGCTGGAGGCTACACCTTC	CASSFQGAGGYTF
TRBV10-3	.	few	TRBJ2-7	TGTGCCATCAGTGTATCTTCAGGGGCGACCTACGAGCAGTACTTC	CAISVSSGATYEQYF
TRBV5-1	TRBD2	.	TRBJ2-5	TGCGCCAGCAGCGCTTACGGACTAGCGGGGCTCCAAGAGACCCAGTACTTC	CASSAYGLAGLQETQYF
TRBV5-1	TRBD1	.	TRBJ2-2	TGCGCCAGCAGAAGGGACAGGGCGAACACCGGGGAGCTGTTTTTT	CASRRDRANTGELFF
TRBV6-5	TRBD2	.	TRBJ2-1	TGTGCCAGCAGTTATGATAGCGGGGGGTACAATGAGCAGTTCTTC	CASSYDSGGYNEQFF
TRBV27	TRBD2	.	TRBJ2-3	TGTGCCAGCAGTTCGCGAGGGGCTAGCGGGGGGGCTGGAGATACGCAGTATTTT	CASSSRGASGGAGDTQYF
TRBV2	.	once	TRBJ2-2	TGTGCCAGCAAGATCGGGAACACCGGGGAGCTGTTTTTT	CASKIGNTGELFF
TRBV24-1	TRBD1	.	TRBJ1-2	TGTGCCACCAGTGATACAGGGGAGGTCGGGGGCTACACCTTC	CATSDTGEVGGYTF
TRBV11-2	.	.	TRBJ2-3	TGTGCCAGCACCCGAGGGGGTCTGGGGGCCGCAGATACGCAGTATTTT	CASTRGGLGAADTQYF
TRBV5-4	.	.	TRBJ2-5	TGTGCCAGCAGCTTGAATCTAGGCGGGGAGACCCAGTACTTC	CASSLNLGGETQYF
TRBV7-2	.	.	TRBJ2-3	TGTGCCAGCAGCTTAGGACAGGTTGATACGCAGTATTTT	CASSLGQVDTQYF
TRBV7-2	TRBD1	.	TRBJ2-7	TGTGCCAGCAGCTTAGACCGACAGGGACCCTACGAGCAGTACTTC	CASSLDRQGPYEQYF
TRBV6-1	TRBD2	.	TRBJ2-1	TGTGCCAGCAGTGAAATAAGCGGGGGGGCTTCTAACAATGAGCAGTTCTTC	CASSEISGGASNNEQFF
TRBV10-1	.	.	TRBJ1-5	TGCGCCAGCAGACCCTTCCAGGCCCACCTCCTATTACTTAGCAATCAGCCCCAGCATTTT	CASRPFQAHLLLLSNQPQHF